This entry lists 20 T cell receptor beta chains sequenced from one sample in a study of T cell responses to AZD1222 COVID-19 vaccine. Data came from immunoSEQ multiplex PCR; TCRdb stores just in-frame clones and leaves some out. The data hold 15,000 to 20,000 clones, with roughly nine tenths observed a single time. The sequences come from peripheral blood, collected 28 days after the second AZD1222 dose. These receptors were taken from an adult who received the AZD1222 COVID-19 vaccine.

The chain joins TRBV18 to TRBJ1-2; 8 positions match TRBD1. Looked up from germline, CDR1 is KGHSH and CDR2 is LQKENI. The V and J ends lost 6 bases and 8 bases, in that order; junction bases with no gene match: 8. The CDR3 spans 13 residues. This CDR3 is CASSYQGAQGYTF. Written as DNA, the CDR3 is TGTGCCAGCTCGTACCAGGGGGCTCAGGGCTACACCTTC.

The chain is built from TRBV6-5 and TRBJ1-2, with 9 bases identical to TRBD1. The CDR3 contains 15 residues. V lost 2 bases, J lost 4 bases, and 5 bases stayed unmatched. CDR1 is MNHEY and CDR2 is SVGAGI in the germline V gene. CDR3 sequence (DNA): TGTGCCAGCAGTTACCGAGGACAGGGGAGCTATGGCTACACCTTC. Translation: CASSYRGQGSYGYTF.

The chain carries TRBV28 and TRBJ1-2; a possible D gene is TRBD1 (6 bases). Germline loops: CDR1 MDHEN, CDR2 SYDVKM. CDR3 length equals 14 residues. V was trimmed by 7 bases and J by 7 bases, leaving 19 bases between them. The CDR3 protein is CASTPGGGLGGYTF. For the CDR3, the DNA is TGTGCCAGCACCCCCGGTGGGGGGCTCGGTGGCTACACCTTC.

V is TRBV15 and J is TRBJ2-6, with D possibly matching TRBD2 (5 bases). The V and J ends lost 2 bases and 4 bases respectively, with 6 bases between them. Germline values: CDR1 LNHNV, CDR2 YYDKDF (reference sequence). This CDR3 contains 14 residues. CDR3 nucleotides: TGTGCCACCAGCAGAACGGGGGGGGCCAACGTCCTGACTTTC. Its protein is CATSRTGGANVLTF.

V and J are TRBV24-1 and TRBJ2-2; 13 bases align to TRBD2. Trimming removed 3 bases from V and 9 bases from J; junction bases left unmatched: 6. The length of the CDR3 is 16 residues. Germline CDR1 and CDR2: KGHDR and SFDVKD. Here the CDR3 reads CATSDGGLAGNRELFF. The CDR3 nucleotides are TGTGCCACCAGTGATGGGGGACTAGCGGGAAACCGGGAGCTGTTTTTT.

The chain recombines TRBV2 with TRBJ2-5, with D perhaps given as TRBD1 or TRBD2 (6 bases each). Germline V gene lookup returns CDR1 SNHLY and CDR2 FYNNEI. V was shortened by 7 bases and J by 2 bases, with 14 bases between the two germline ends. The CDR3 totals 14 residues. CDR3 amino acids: CASTQGGGQETQYF. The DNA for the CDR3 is TGTGCCAGCACCCAAGGAGGGGGACAAGAGACCCAGTACTTC. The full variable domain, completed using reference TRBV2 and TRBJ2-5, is EPEVTQTPSHQVTQMGQEVILRCVPISNHLYFYWYRQILGQKVEFLVSFYNNEISEKSEIFDDQFSVERPDGSNFTLKIRSTKLEDSAMYFCASTQGGGQETQYFGPGTRLLVL.

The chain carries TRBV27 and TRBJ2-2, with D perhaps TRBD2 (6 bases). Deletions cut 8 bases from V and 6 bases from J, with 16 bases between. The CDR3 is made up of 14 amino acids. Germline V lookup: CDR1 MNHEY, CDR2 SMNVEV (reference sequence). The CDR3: CASSSPGVAGELFF. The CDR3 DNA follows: TGTGCCAGCTCCTCCCCGGGGGTCGCCGGGGAGCTGTTTTTT.

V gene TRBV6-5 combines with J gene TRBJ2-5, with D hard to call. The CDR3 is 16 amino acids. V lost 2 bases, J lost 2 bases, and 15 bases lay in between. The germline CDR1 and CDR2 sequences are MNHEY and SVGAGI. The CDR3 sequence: CASSYRAFGSQETQYF. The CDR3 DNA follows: TGTGCCAGCAGTTACCGGGCATTTGGCTCACAAGAGACCCAGTACTTC.

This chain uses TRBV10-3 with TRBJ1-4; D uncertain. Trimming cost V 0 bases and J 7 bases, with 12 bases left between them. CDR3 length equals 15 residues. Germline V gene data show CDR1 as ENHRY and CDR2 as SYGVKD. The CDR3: CAISESPEAGEKLFF. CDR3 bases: TGTGCCATCAGTGAGTCCCCAGAAGCGGGTGAAAAACTGTTTTTT.

The CDR3 region has the DNA TGTGCCAGCAGCTTGTTCGGCAGGTTCCCTAGCACAGATACGCAGTATTTT. It is translated as CASSLFGRFPSTDTQYF. J is TRBJ2-3 and V is TRBV5-5; D is unresolved. The CDR3 runs 17 residues. Germline values: CDR1 SGHKS, CDR2 YYEKEE (reference sequence). The V end lost 1 base, the J end lost 0 bases, and 15 bases lay between the germline ends.

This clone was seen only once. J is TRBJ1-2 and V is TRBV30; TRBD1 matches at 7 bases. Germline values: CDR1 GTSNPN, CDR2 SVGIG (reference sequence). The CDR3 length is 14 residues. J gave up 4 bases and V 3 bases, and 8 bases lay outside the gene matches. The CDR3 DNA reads TGTGCCTGGAGGGCTACAGGGGTGACCTATGGCTACACCTTC. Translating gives CAWRATGVTYGYTF.

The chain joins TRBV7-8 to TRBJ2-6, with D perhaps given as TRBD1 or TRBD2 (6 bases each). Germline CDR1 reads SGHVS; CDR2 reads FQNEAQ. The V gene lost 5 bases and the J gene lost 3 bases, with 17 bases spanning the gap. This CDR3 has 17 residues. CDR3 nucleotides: TGTGCCAGCAGCCGAACGAACCGGGGGCTTGGGGCCAACGTCCTGACTTTC. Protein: CASSRTNRGLGANVLTF.

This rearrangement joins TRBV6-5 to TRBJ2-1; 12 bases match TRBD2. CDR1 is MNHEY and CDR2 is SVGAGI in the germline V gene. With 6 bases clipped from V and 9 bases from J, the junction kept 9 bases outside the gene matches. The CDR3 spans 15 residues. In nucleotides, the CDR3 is TGTGCCAGCAGAGCTAGACTAGCGGGAGATTTTGAGCAGTTCTTC. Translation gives CASRARLAGDFEQFF.

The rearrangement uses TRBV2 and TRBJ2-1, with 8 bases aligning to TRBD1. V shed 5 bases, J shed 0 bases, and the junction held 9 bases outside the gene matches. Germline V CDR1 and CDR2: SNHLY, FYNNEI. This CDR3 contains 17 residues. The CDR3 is CASSYPQDRASYNEQFF. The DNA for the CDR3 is TGTGCCAGCAGTTACCCTCAGGACAGGGCCTCCTACAATGAGCAGTTCTTC.

The CDR3 sequence: CASTWDRGYEQYF. Here the CDR3 DNA reads TGTGCCAGCACCTGGGACAGGGGCTACGAGCAGTACTTC. The chain has TRBV12-3 or TRBV12-4 and TRBJ2-7, with 10 bases matching TRBD1. J gave up 3 bases and V 7 bases, and 3 bases lay outside the gene matches. The CDR3 is 13 amino acids.

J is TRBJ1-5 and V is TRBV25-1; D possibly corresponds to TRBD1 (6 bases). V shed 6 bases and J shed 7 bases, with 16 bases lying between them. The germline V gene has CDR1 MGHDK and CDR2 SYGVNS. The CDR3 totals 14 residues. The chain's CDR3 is CASSTTGSAQPQHF. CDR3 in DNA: TGTGCCAGCAGCACAACAGGGTCTGCCCAGCCCCAGCATTTT.

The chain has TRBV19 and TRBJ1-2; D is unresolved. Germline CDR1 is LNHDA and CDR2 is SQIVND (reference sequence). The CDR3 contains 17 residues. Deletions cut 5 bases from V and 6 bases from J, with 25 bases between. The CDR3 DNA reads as TGTGCCAGTAGTCCACGACAAGGGCGAGACATAGGGAATGGCTACACCTTC. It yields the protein CASSPRQGRDIGNGYTF.

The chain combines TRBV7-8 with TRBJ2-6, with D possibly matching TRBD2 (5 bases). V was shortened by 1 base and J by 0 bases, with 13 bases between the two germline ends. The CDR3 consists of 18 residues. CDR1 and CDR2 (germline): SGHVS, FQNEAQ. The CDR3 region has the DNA TGTGCCAGCAGCTTAGGTCAAACGGGATTCTCTGGGGCCAACGTCCTGACTTTC. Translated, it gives CASSLGQTGFSGANVLTF. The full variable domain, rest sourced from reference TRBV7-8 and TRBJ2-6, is GAGVSQSPRYKVAKRGQDVALRCDPISGHVSLFWYQQALGQGPEFLTYFQNEAQLDKSGLPSDRFFAERPEGSVSTLKIQRTQQEDSAVYLCASSLGQTGFSGANVLTFGAGSRLTVL.

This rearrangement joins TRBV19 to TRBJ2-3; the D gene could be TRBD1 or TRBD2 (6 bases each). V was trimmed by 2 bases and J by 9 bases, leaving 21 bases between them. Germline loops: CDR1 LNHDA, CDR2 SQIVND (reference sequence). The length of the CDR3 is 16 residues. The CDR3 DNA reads TGTGCCAGTAGTATATCGGCAGGGGACCAGGGGAGGACGCAGTATTTT. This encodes CASSISAGDQGRTQYF. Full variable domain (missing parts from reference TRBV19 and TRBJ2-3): DGGITQSPKYLFRKEGQNVTLSCEQNLNHDAMYWYRQDPGQGLRLIYYSQIVNDFQKGDIAEGYSVSREKKESFPLTVTSAQKNPTAFYLCASSISAGDQGRTQYFGPGTRLTVL.

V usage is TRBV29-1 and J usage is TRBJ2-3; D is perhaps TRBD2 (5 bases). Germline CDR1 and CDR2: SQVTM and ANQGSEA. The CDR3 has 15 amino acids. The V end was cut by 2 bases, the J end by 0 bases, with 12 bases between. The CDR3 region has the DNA TGCAGCGTTGAAAGCCCGGGATGGAGCACAGATACGCAGTATTTT. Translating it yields CSVESPGWSTDTQYF.